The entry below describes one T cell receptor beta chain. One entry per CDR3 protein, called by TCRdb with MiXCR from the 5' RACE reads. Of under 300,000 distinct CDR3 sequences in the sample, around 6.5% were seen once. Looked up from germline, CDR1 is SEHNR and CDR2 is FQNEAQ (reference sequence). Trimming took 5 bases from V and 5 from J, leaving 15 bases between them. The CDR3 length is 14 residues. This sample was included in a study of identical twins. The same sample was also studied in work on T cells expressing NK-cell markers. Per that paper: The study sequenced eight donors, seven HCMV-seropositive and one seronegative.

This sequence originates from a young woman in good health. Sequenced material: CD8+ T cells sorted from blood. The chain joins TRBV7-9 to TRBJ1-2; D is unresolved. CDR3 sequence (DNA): TGTGCCAGCAGCCGGACGGAGGCTCTATATGGCTACACCTTC. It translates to CASSRTEALYGYTF. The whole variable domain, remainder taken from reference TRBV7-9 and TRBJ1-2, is DTGVSQNPRHKITKRGQNVTFRCDPISEHNRLYWYRQTLGQGPEFLTYFQNEAQLEKSRLLSDRFSAERPKGSFSTLEIQRTEQGDSAMYLCASSRTEALYGYTFGSGTRLTVV.